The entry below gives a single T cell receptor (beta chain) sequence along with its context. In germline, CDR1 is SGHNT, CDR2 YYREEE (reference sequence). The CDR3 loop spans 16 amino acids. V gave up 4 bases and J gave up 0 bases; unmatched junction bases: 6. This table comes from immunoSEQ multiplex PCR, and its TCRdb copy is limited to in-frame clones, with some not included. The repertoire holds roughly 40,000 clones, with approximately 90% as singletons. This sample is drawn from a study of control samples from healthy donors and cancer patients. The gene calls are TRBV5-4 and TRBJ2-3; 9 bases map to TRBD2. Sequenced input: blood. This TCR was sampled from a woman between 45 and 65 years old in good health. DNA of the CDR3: TGTGCCAGCAGCCAGCTAGCGGGGCATAGCACAGATACGCAGTATTTT. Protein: CASSQLAGHSTDTQYF.